The clone carrying this T cell receptor (beta chain) appeared many times. Its target is unknown. This entry belongs to a study of regulatory T cells in long-lasting Graves disease. General study findings and limits: Persistent disease showed a preference for TRBV28, TRBJ1-2 and TRBJ2-5. Those with persistent Graves' had less TCR diversity than newly diagnosed patients.

Time point noted: newly diagnosed GD, antithyroid drugs for less than 3 months. RNA isolated from PBMCs was used to make the TCR library. For TCR beta, libraries came from iRepertoire HTBI primers and Arm-PCR of CDR3 regions. Source study methods: More than 55 TRBV and about 14 TRBJ segments were identified across samples. MiXCR was run by TCRdb on the multiplex PCR reads, yielding one entry per CDR3 protein. TCRdb, rather than the study authors, made the V and J calls. The sample records around 250,000 distinct CDR3 sequences, 20% to 25% being singletons. Germline V gene lookup returns CDR1 ENHRY and CDR2 SYGVKD. The CDR3 spans 13 residues. Between the trimmed V and J ends, which lost 7 bases and 6 bases, there was a span of 16 bases.

Sequenced here: peripheral blood mononuclear cells (PBMCs), sampled at new diagnosis, from a patient treated with antithyroid drugs. This sequence was found in a female donor with Graves disease. The rearrangement links TRBV10-3 to TRBJ2-7; D gene uncertain. The CDR3 coding sequence is TGTGCCATCACGGTCGGATCTTTGGGCGAGCAGTACTTC. It yields the protein CAITVGSLGEQYF.